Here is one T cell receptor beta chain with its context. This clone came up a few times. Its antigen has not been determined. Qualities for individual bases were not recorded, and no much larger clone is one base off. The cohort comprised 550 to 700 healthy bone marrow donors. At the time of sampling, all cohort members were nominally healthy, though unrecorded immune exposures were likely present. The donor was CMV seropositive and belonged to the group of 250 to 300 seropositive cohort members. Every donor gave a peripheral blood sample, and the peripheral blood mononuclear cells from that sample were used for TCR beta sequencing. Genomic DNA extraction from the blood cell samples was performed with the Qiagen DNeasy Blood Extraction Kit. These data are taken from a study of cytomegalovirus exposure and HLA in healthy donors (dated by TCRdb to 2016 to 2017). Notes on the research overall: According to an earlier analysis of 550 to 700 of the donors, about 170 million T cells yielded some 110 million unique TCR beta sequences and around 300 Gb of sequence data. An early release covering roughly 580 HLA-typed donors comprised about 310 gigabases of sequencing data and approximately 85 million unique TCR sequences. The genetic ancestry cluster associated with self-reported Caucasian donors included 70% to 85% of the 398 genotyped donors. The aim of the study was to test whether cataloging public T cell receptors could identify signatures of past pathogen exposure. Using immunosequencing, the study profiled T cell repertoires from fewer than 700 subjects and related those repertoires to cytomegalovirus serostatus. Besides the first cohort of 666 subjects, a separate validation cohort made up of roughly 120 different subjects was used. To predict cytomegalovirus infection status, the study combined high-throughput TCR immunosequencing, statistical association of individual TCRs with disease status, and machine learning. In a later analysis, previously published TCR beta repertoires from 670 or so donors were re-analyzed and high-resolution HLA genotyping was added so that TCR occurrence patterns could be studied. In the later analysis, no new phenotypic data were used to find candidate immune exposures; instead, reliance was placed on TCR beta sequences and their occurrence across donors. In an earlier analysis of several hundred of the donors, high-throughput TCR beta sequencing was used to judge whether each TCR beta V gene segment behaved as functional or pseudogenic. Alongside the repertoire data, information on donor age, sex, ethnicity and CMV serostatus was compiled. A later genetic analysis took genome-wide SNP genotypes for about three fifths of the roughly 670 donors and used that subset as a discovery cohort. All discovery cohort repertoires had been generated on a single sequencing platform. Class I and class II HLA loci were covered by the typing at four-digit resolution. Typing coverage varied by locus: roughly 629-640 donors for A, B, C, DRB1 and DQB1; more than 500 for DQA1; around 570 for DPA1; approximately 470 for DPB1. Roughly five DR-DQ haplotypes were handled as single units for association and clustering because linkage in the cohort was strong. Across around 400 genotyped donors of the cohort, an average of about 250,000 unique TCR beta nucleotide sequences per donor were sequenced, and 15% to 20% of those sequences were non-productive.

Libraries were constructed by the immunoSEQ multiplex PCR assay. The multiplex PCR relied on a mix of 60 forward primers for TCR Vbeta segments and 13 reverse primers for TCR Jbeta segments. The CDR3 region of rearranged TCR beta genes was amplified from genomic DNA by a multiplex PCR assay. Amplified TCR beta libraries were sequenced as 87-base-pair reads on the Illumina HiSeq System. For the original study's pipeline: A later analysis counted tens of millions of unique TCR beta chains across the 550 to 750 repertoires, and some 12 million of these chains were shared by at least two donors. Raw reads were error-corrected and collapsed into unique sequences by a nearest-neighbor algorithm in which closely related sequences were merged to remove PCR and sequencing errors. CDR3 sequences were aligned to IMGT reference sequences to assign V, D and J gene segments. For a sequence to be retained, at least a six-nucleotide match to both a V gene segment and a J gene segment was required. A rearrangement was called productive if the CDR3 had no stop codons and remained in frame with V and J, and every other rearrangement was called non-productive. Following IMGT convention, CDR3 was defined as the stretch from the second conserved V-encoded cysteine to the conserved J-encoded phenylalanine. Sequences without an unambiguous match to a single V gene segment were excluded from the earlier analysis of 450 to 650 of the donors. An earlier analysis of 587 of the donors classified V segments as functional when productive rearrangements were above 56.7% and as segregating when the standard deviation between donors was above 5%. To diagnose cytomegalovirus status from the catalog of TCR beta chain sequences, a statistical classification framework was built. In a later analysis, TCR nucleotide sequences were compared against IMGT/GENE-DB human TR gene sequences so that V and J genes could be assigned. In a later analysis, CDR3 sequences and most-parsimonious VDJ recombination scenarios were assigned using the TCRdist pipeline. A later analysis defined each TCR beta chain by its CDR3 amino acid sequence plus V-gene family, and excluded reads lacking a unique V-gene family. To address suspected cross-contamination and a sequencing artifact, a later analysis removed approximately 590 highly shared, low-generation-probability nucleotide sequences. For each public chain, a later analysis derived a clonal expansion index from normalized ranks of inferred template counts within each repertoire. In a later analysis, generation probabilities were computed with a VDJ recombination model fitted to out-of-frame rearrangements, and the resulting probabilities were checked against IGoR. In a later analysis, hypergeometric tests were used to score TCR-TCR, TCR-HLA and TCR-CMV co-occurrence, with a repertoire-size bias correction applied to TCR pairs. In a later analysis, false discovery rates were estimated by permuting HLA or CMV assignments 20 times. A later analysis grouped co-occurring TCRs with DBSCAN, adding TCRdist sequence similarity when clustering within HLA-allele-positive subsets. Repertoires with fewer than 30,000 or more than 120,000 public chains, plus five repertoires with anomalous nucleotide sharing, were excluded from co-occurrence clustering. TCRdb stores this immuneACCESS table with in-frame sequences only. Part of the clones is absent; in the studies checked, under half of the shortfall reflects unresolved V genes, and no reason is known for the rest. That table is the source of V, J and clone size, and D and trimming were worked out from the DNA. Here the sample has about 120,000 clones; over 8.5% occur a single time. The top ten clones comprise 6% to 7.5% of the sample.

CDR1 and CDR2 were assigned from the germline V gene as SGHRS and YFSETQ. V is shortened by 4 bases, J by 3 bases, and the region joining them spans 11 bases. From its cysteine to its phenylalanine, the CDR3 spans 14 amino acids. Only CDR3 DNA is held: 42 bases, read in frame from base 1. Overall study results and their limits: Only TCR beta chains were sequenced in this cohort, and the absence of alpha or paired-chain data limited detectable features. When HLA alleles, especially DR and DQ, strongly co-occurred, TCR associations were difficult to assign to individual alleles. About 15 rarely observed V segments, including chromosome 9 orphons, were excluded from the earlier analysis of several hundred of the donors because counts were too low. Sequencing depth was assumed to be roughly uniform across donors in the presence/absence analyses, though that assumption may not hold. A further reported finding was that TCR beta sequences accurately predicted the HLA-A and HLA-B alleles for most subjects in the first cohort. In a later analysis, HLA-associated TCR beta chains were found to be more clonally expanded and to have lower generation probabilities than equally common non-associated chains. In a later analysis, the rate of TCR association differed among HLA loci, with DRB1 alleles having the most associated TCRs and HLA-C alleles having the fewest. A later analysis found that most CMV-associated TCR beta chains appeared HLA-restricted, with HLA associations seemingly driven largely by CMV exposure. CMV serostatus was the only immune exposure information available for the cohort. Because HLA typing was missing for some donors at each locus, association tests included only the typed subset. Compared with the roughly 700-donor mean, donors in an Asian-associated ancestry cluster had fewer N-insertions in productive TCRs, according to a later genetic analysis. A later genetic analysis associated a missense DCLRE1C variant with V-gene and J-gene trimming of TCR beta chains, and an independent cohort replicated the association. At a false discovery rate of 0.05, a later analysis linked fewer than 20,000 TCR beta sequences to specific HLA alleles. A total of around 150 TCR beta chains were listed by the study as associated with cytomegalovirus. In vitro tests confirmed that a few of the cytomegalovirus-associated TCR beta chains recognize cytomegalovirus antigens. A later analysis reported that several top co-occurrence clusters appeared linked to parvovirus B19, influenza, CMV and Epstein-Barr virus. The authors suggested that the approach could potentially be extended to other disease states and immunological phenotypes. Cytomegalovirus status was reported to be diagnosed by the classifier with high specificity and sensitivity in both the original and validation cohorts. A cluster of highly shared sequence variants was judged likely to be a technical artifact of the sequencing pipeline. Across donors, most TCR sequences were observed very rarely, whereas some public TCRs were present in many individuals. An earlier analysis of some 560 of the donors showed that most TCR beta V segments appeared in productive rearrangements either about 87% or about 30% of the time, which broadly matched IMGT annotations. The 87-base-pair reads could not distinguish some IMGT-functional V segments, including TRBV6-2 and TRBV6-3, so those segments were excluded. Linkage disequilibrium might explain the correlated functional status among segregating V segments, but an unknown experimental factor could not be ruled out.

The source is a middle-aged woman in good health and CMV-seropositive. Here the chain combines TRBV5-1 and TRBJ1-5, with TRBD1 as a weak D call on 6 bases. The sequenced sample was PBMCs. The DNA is TGCGCCAGCAGCCAGGACAGTCCCAATCAGCCCCAGCATTTT. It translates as CASSQDSPNQPQHF. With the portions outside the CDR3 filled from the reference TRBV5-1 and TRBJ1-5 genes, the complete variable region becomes KAGVTQTPRYLIKTRGQQVTLSCSPISGHRSVSWYQQTPGQGLQFLFEYFSETQRNKGNFPGRFSGRQFSNSRSEMNVSTLELGDSALYLCASSQDSPNQPQHFGDGTRLSIL.